These T cell receptor beta chains were read from a single sample in a study of blood T cell repertoires in COVID-19. Assay: immunoSEQ multiplex PCR; the TCRdb copy retains only in-frame clones and omits some. The table lists over 300,000 clones, 70% to 90% of them singletons. Material: PBMCs or T cells enriched from blood (not recorded which). These receptors were obtained from a woman in her 40s who had recovered from COVID-19. The CDR3 runs from the conserved cysteine through the conserved F or W. D genes are given only for firm matches. Rows give clone size only sometimes, using once, few, many, or a class for an expanded clone.

TRBV5-1	TRBD2	once	TRBJ2-3	15	CASSSSGGVSDTQYF	TGCGCCAGCAGCTCGAGCGGGGGAGTTTCAGATACGCAGTATTTT
TRBV7-8	.	.	TRBJ1-2	14	CASSSPGGEVGYTF	TGTGCCAGCAGCTCTCCGGGTGGGGAGGTTGGCTACACCTTC
TRBV7-9	TRBD2	.	TRBJ2-1	15	CASSAGGLADNEQFF	TGTGCCAGCAGCGCCGGGGGACTAGCGGACAATGAGCAGTTCTTC
TRBV6-6	TRBD2	once	TRBJ2-5	14	CASLLAGIQETQYF	TGTGCCAGTCTACTAGCGGGGATCCAAGAGACCCAGTACTTC
TRBV9	.	.	TRBJ2-4	17	CASSVGGQSLAKNIQYF	TGTGCCAGCAGCGTAGGAGGTCAGAGCCTAGCCAAAAACATTCAGTACTTC
TRBV24-1	TRBD1	.	TRBJ2-1	14	CATSDPTGNNEQFF	TGTGCCACCAGTGACCCGACAGGGAACAATGAGCAGTTCTTC
TRBV7-9	TRBD2	once	TRBJ2-5	15	CASSRTLAGVKTQYF	TGTGCCAGCAGTCGCACGCTAGCGGGAGTGAAGACCCAGTACTTC
TRBV11-3	.	.	TRBJ1-1	16	CASSPIRGRQNTEAFF	TGTGCCAGCAGCCCCATCAGGGGACGCCAGAACACTGAAGCTTTCTTT
TRBV7-9	TRBD1	.	TRBJ1-2	13	CASSQQGAKGYTF	TGTGCCAGCAGCCAACAGGGGGCTAAAGGCTACACCTTC
TRBV18	.	.	TRBJ1-1	13	CASSAVENTEAFF	TGTGCCAGCTCGGCGGTCGAGAACACTGAAGCTTTCTTT
TRBV29-1	TRBD1	.	TRBJ1-2	12	CSDWTGKYGYTF	TGCAGTGACTGGACAGGGAAGTACGGCTACACCTTC
TRBV12-3/TRBV12-4	.	.	TRBJ1-2	12	CASSLLTGGYTF	TGTGCCAGCAGTTTATTAACAGGTGGCTACACCTTC
TRBV9	.	once	TRBJ2-5	16	CASSVDGLGGTETQYF	TGTGCCAGCAGCGTAGACGGGCTAGGGGGTACGGAGACCCAGTACTTC
TRBV11-3	.	.	TRBJ2-3	14	CASSLARSTDTQYF	TGTGCCAGCAGCTTAGCGAGAAGCACAGATACGCAGTATTTT
TRBV21-1	.	.	TRBJ1-2	16	CASSEPPRRRAYGYTF	TGTGCCAGCAGCGAACCCCCCAGGCGGCGGGCCTATGGCTACACCTTC
TRBV27	.	.	TRBJ1-2	18	CASSLSLGTARPNYGYTF	TGTGCCAGCAGTTTATCGTTGGGGACTGCACGGCCTAACTATGGCTACACCTTC